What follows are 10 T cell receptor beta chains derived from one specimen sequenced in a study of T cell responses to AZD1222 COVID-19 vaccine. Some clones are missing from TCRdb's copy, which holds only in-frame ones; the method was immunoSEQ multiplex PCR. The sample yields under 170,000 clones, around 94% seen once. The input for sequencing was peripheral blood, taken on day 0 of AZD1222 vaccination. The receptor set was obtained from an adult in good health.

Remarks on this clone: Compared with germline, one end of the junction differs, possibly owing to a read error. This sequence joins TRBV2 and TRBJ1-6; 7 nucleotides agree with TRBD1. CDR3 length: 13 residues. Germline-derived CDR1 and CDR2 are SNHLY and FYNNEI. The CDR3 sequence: CAGHRGLDSPLRF. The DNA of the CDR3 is TGTGCCGGACACAGGGGTCTAGATTCACCCCTCCGCTTT.

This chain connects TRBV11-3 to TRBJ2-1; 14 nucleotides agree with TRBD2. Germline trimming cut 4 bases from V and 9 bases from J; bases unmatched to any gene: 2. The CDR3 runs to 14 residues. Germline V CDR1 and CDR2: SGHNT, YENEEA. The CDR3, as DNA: TGTGCCAGCAGCTCGGGACTAGCGGGGGCTGAGCAGTTCTTC. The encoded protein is CASSSGLAGAEQFF. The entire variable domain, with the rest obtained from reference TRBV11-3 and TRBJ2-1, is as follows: EAGVVQSPRYKIIEKKQPVAFWCNPISGHNTLYWYLQNLGQGPELLIRYENEEAVDDSQLPKDRFSAERLKGVDSTLKIQPAELGDSAVYLCASSSGLAGAEQFFGPGTRLTVL.

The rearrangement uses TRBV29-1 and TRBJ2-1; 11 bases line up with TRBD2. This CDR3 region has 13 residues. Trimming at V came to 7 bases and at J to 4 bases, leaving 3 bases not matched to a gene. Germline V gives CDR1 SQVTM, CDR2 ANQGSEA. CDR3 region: CSARLAGYNEQFF. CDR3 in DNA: TGCAGCGCCCGACTAGCGGGGTACAATGAGCAGTTCTTC.

The CDR3 loop is CASSQASSGSSEQFF. The DNA of the CDR3 is TGTGCCAGCAGCCAAGCCTCTAGCGGGAGCAGTGAGCAGTTCTTC. The chain carries TRBV4-2 and TRBJ2-1, with 10 bases identical to TRBD2. CDR3 length equals 15 residues. The germline V gene has CDR1 LGHNA and CDR2 YNFKEQ. V shed 1 base and J 9 bases; nucleotides not matched to a gene: 6.

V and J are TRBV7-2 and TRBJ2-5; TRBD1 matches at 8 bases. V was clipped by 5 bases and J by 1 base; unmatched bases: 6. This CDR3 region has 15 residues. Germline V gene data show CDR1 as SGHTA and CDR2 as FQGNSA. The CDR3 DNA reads TGTGCCAGCAGCCTTGGACAGGGAGGCCAAGAGACCCAGTACTTC. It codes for CASSLGQGGQETQYF.

CDR3 DNA: TGTGCCAGTAGTACTGGACAACATGCTAACTATGGCTACACCTTC. It is translated as CASSTGQHANYGYTF. V gene TRBV19 combines with J gene TRBJ1-2, with TRBD1 as a possible D gene (5 bases). This CDR3 has 15 amino acids. Germline CDR1 is LNHDA and CDR2 is SQIVND (reference sequence). The V end was cut by 4 bases, the J end by 0 bases, with 12 bases between.

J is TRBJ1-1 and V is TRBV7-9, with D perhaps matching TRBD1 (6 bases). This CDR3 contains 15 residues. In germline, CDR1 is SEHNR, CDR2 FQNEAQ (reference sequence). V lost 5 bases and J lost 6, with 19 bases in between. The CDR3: CASSRTGKAGSEAFF. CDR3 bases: TGTGCCAGCAGCCGAACAGGGAAAGCTGGTTCTGAAGCTTTCTTT.

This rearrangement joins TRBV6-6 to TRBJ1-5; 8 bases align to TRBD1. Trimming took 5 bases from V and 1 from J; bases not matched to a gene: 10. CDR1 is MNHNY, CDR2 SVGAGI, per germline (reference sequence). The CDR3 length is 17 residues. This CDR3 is CASSRRGTGGSNQPQHF. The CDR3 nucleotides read TGTGCCAGCAGTCGAAGGGGTACAGGGGGGAGCAATCAGCCCCAGCATTTT.

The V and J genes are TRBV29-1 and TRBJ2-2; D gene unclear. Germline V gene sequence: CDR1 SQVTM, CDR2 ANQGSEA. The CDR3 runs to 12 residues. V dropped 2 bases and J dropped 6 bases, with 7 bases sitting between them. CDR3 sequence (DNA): TGCAGCGTTGAAATAGCCCCCGGGGAGCTGTTTTTT. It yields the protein CSVEIAPGELFF.

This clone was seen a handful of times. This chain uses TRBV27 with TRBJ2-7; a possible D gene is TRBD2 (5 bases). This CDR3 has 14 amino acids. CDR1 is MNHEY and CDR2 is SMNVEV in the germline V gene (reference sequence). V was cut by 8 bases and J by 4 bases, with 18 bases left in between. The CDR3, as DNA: TGTGCCAGCGCCTCGGGGAACCGCCTATACGAGCAGTACGTC. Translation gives CASASGNRLYEQYV.